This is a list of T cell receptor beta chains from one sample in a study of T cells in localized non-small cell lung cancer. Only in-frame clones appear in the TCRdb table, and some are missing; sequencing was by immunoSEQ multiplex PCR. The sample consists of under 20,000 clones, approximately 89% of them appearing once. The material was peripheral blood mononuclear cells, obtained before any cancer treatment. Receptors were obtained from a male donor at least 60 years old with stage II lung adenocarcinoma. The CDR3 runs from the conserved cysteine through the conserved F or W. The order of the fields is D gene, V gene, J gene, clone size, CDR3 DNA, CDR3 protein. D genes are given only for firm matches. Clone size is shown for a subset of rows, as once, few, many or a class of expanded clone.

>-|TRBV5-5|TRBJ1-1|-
TGTGCCAGCAGCTTGGGGGCAGGGGCGAGGGCTTTCTTT
CASSLGAGARAFF
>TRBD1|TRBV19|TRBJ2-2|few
TGTGCCAGTAGTATACTTACCGGACAGGGCAGGAGCACCGGGGAGCTGTTTTTT
CASSILTGQGRSTGELFF
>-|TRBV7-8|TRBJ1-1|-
TGTGCCAGCAGCGCCCCCGCGGGGGCGAACACTGAAGCTTTCTTT
CASSAPAGANTEAFF
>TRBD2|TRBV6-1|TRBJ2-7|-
TGTGCCAGCAGTGAAGCGCTTCAGGGCAGCGGGAGGGCCGAGCAGTACTTC
CASSEALQGSGRAEQYF
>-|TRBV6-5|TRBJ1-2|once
TGTGCCAGCAGCTCCCTAGAGGGCAACTATGGCTACACCTTC
CASSSLEGNYGYTF
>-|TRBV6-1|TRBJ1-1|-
TGTGCCAGCAGTGAAGCGGGAAGCACTGAAGCTTTCTTT
CASSEAGSTEAFF
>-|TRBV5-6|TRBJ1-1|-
TGTGCCAGCTGGTACACGGGAGGGACTGAAGCTTTCTTT
CASWYTGGTEAFF
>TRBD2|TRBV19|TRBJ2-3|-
TGTGCCAGTAGTCTAGCGGGAGCCCCAACAGATACGCAGTATTTT
CASSLAGAPTDTQYF
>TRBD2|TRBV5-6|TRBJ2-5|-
TGTGCCAGCAGCCTCCGGGACTACTTTTTTTTTCAAGAGACCCAGTACTTC
CASSLRDYFFFQETQYF
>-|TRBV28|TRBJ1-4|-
TGTGCCAGCAGTTTTCAAACATACTCAACTAATGAAAAACTGTTTTTT
CASSFQTYSTNEKLFF
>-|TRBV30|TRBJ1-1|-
TGTGCCTGGAGTGTAAATCTCGTGGGGTTGAACACTGAAGCTTTCTTT
CAWSVNLVGLNTEAFF
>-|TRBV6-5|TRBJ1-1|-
TGTGCCAGCAGTTACCGCCGGCAAGGGGGCACTGAAGCTTTCTTT
CASSYRRQGGTEAFF
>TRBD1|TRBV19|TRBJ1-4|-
TGTGCCAGTAGCCTCACAGGGGTGGATGAAAAACTGTTTTTT
CASSLTGVDEKLFF
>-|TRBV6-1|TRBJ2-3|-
TGTGCCCAGACGGGTACGCAGTATTTT
CAQTGTQYF
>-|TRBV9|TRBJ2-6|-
TGTGCCAGCAGCGTAATCGGGACTGGGGCCAACGTCCTGACTTTC
CASSVIGTGANVLTF
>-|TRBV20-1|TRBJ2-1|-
TGCAGTGCCCTAAACAATGAGCAGTTCTTC
CSALNNEQFF
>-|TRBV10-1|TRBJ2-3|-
TGCGCCAGCAGTGAGTCGAGGACGTACCTCACAGATACGCAGTATTTT
CASSESRTYLTDTQYF
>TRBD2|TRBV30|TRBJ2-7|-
TGTGCCTGGAGTGTACGTTCGGGGGGACTAGCGGGATCCGGACAGTACTTC
CAWSVRSGGLAGSGQYF
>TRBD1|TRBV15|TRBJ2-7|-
TGTGCCACCAGCAGAGAGCCTGCAGGACAGGGGACGGGCGAGCAGTACTTC
CATSREPAGQGTGEQYF
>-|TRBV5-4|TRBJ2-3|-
TGTGCCAGCAGCTTGCGAGCCCAGGGCCTGGCAGATACGCAGTATTTT
CASSLRAQGLADTQYF
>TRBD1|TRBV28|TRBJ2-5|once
TGTGCCAGCAGCGTAGTGGGACAGGCTCACCAAGAGACCCAGTACTTC
CASSVVGQAHQETQYF
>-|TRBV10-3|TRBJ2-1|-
TGTGCCATCAGTGAGGGGACACCAGCTGAGCAGTTCTTC
CAISEGTPAEQFF
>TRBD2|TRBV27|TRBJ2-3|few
TGTGCCAGCAGACCACTAGGACTAGCGGACACAGATACGCAGTATTTT
CASRPLGLADTDTQYF
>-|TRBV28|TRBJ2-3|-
TGTGCCAGCAGTCAAGGGGGGCCAGATACGCAGTATTTT
CASSQGGPDTQYF
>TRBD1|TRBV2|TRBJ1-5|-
TGTGCCAGCACCCGACAGGGTGGAAGGCAGCCCCAGCATTTT
CASTRQGGRQPQHF
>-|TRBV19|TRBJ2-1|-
TGTGCCAGTAGTATAGGCCCGTCCTCCTACAATGAGCAGTTCTTC
CASSIGPSSYNEQFF
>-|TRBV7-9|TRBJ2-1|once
TGTGCCAGCAGCTCCCGGGACTTGGTCGGGAATGAGCAGTTCTTC
CASSSRDLVGNEQFF
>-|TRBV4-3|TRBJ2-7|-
TGCGCCAGCAGCCAAGGGACTCCGTCCTACGAGCAGTACTTC
CASSQGTPSYEQYF
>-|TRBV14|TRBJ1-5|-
TGTGCCAGCAGCCAAGGGCTCAATCAGCCCCAGCATTTT
CASSQGLNQPQHF
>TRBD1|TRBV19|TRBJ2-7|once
TGTGCCAGTAGTATAGCCAGGACAGGGGTGGGCGAGCAGTACTTC
CASSIARTGVGEQYF
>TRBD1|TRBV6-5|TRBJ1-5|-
TGTGCCAGCAGTGAAGGGGACAGCCGGCAGCCCCAGCATTTT
CASSEGDSRQPQHF
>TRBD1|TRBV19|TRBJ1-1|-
TGTGCCAGTAGTGTCGGACAGGGAAGGGTGGACACTGAAGCTTTCTTT
CASSVGQGRVDTEAFF
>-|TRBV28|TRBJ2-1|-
TGTGCCAGCAGTTTGACACGCCTTTCCAATGAGCAGTTCTTC
CASSLTRLSNEQFF
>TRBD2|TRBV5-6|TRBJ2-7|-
TGTGCCATCCCCCCCGGGACTAGCGGGAGTTACGAGCAGTACTTC
CAIPPGTSGSYEQYF
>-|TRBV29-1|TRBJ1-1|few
TGCAGCTCCGAGGAGTCTGAAGCTTTCTTT
CSSEESEAFF
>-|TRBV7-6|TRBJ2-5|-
TGTGCCAGCAGCTTAGTGGGGACAACGATAGGGGAGACCCAGTACTTC
CASSLVGTTIGETQYF
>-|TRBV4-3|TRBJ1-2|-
TGCGCCAGCAGCGAAAGATGGGGCAGCTATGGCTACACCTTC
CASSERWGSYGYTF
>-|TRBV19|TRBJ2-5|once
TGTGCCAGTAGTATAGGAGGACCCGCAGAGGCCCAGTACTTC
CASSIGGPAEAQYF
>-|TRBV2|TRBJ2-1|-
TGTGCCAGCAGTGAAGACCGCTACAATGAGCAGTTCTTC
CASSEDRYNEQFF
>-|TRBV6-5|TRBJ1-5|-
TGTGCCAGCAGCTTTTGGGGTAGCAATCAGCCCCAGCATTTT
CASSFWGSNQPQHF
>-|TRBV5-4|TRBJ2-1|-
TGTGCCAGCACCACCCCAGCCCACGGAGGGGGCTACAATGAGCAGTTCTTC
CASTTPAHGGGYNEQFF
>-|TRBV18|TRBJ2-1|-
TGTGCCAGCTCACAAGCGGTCAATGAGCAGTTCTTC
CASSQAVNEQFF
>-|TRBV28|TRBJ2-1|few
TGTGCCAGCTGGGGGCAGGGTCCTTCCTACAATGAGCAGTTCTTC
CASWGQGPSYNEQFF
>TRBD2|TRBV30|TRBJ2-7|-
TGTGCCTGGAGTGCCGGGATAGCGGGATACGAGCAGTACTTC
CAWSAGIAGYEQYF
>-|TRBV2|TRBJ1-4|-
TGTGCCAGCAGTGGGGACCTCAGAGGGGGTGGTGAAAAACTGTTTTTT
CASSGDLRGGGEKLFF
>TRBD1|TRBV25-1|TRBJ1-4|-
TGTGCCACCAGGGGGCTCGAAAAACTGTTTTTT
CATRGLEKLFF
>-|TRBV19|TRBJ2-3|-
TGTGCCAGTAGTTCCGACAGGCCAAGCACAGATACGCAGTATTTT
CASSSDRPSTDTQYF
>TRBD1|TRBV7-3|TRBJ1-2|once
TGTGCCAGCAGCTCATCCCTCGGGGCCCGGGACAGCGGTGCTTTCACCTTC
CASSSSLGARDSGAFTF
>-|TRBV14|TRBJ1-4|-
TGTGCCAGCAGCCAAGATAACAGGCGTAATGAAAAACTGTTTTTT
CASSQDNRRNEKLFF
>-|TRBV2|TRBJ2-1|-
TGTGCCAGCAGTGAATGGTCGGGTTCCTACAATGAGCAGTTCTTC
CASSEWSGSYNEQFF
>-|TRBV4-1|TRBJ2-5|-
TGCGCCAGCAGCCAAACTCAAACAGGGTATGAAGAGACCCAGTACTTC
CASSQTQTGYEETQYF
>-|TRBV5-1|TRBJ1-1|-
TGCGCCAGCAGCCCATCAGGGGACGGCACTGAAGCTTTCTTT
CASSPSGDGTEAFF
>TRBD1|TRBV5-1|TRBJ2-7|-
TGCGCCAGCAGCTTGGGACAGGGGGTCTCCTACGAGCAGTACTTC
CASSLGQGVSYEQYF
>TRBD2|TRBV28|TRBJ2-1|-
TGTGCCAGCAGTTCCCCGGGCGGAGCGGGAGGTGACAATGAGCAGTTCTTC
CASSSPGGAGGDNEQFF
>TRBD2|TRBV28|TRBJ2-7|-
TGTGCCAGCAGTTTATCCGGGACTAGCGGGATGTCCTACGAGCAGTACTTC
CASSLSGTSGMSYEQYF
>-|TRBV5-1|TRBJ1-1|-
TGCGCCAGCAGCACCGGGAGGGGGGACACTGAAGCTTTCTTT
CASSTGRGDTEAFF
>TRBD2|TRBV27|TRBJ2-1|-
TGTGCCAGCAAGGGGACTAGCGGGAGGGCAATCGTCAATGAGCAGTTCTTC
CASKGTSGRAIVNEQFF